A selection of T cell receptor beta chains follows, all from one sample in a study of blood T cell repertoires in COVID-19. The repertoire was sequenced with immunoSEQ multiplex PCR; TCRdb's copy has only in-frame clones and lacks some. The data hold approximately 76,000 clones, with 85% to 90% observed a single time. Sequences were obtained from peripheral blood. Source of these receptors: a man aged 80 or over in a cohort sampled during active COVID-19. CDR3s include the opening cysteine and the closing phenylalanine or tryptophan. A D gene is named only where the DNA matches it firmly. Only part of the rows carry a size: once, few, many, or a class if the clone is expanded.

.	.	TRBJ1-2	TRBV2	CASSEGGGGYTF	TGTGCCAGCAGTGAGGGGGGTGGTGGCTACACCTTC
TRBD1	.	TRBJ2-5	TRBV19	CASTSSDRGLGETQYF	TGTGCCAGTACCTCGTCCGACAGGGGGCTGGGAGAGACCCAGTACTTC
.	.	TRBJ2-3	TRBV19	CASSPPGVGTDTQYF	TGTGCCAGTAGTCCCCCAGGGGTTGGGACAGATACGCAGTATTTT
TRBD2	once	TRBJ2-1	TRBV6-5	CASKSGVFYNEQFF	TGTGCCAGCAAAAGCGGGGTTTTCTACAATGAGCAGTTCTTC
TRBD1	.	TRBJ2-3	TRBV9	CASSVDRATDTQYF	TGTGCCAGCAGCGTCGACAGGGCCACAGATACGCAGTATTTT
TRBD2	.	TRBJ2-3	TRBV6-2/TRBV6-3	CASSYLTSGGADTQYF	TGTGCCAGCAGTTACTTGACTAGCGGGGGTGCAGATACGCAGTATTTT
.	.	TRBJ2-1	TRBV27	CASSLGGPIYNEQFF	TGTGCCAGCAGTTTGGGGGGGCCGATCTACAATGAGCAGTTCTTC
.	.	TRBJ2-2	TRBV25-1	CASTNRVAGELFF	TGTGCCAGCACCAACCGGGTGGCCGGGGAGCTGTTTTTT
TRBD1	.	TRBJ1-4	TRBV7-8	CASRRQGEATNEKLFF	TGTGCCAGCAGGCGACAGGGGGAAGCAACTAATGAAAAACTGTTTTTT
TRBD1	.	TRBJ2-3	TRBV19	CAPGQGATDTQYF	TGTGCCCCGGGACAGGGGGCAACAGATACGCAGTATTTT
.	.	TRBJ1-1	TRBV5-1	CASSLEGNTEAFF	TGCGCCAGCAGCCTTGAGGGGAACACTGAAGCTTTCTTT
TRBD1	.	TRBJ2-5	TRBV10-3	CAISRDSQETQYF	TGTGCCATCAGCCGGGACAGCCAAGAGACCCAGTACTTC
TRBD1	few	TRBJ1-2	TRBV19	CASRGQGDGYTF	TGTGCCAGTAGGGGACAGGGCGATGGCTACACCTTC
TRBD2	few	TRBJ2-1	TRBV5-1	CASSPAVSGSYNEQFF	TGCGCCAGCAGCCCGGCGGTTAGCGGGAGTTACAATGAGCAGTTCTTC
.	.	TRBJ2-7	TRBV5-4	CASSFRGRGRNYEQYF	TGTGCCAGCAGCTTCCGGGGGCGGGGGCGTAACTACGAGCAGTACTTC
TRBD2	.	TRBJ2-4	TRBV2	CASSESASGDKQYF	TGTGCCAGCAGTGAGTCTGCTAGCGGAGATAAACAGTACTTC
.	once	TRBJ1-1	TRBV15	CATKRGGPEAFF	TGTGCCACCAAGAGGGGAGGCCCTGAAGCTTTCTTT
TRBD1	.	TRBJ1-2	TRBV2	CASSFYLRGQGAGYTF	TGTGCCAGCAGTTTCTATTTGCGTGGACAGGGGGCCGGCTACACCTTC
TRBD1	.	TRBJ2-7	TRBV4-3	CASSQDPGTVYEQYF	TGCGCCAGCAGCCAAGACCCCGGGACAGTTTACGAGCAGTACTTC
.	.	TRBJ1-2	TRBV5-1	CASSETANYGYTF	TGCGCCAGCAGCGAGACAGCGAACTATGGCTACACCTTC
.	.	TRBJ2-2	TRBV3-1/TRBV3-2	CASSADYLRAGELFF	TGTGCCAGCAGCGCCGACTACCTCCGCGCCGGGGAGCTGTTTTTT
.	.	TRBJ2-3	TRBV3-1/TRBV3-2	CASSQYSENTQYF	TGTGCCAGCAGCCAATATAGCGAAAATACGCAGTATTTT
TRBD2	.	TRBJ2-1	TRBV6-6	CASSYGAQRGGYEQFF	TGTGCCAGCAGTTACGGCGCCCAGCGGGGGGGTTATGAGCAGTTCTTC
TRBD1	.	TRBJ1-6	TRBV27	CASSLSGQGTLHF	TGTGCCAGCAGTTTATCCGGACAGGGCACCCTCCACTTT
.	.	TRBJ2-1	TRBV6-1	CASSEPGVGYNEQFF	TGTGCCAGCAGTGAACCAGGGGTTGGATACAATGAGCAGTTCTTC
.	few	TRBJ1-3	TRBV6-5	CASSPTGTTIYF	TGTGCCAGCTCCCCGACAGGCACGACGATATATTTT
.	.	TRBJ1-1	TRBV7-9	CASTAEGTTEAFF	TGTGCCAGCACCGCGGAGGGGACCACTGAAGCTTTCTTT
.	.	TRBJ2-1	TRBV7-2	CASSLVGQGSYNEQFF	TGTGCCAGCAGCTTAGTGGGGCAGGGGTCTTACAATGAGCAGTTCTTC
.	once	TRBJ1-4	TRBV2	CASSDTRADEKLFF	TGTGCCAGCAGTGACACCCGAGCCGATGAAAAACTGTTTTTT
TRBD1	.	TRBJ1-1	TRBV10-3	CAILGTGLTEAFF	TGTGCCATTCTCGGGACAGGGCTGACTGAAGCTTTCTTT
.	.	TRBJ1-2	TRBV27	CASSFRDSYGYTF	TGTGCCAGCAGCTTCAGGGATTCTTATGGCTACACCTTC
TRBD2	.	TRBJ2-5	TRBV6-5	CASSRLAEETQYF	TGTGCCAGCTCAAGACTAGCGGAAGAGACCCAGTACTTC
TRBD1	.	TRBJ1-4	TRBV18	CASSPGQGGEKLFF	TGTGCCAGCTCACCCGGACAGGGGGGTGAAAAACTGTTTTTT
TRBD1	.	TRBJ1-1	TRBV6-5	CASSYLGGTDSTEAFF	TGTGCCAGCAGTTACTTAGGCGGGACAGACAGCACTGAAGCTTTCTTT
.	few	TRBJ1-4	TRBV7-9	CASSPGGGEKLFF	TGTGCCAGCAGCCCCGGGGGAGGGGAAAAACTGTTTTTT
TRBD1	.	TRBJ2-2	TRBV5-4	CASSTGTGGDGELFF	TGTGCCAGCAGCACAGGGACAGGGGGAGACGGGGAGCTGTTTTTT
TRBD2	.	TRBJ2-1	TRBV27	CASSPTSGEYNEQFF	TGTGCCAGCAGTCCAACTAGCGGCGAATACAATGAGCAGTTCTTC